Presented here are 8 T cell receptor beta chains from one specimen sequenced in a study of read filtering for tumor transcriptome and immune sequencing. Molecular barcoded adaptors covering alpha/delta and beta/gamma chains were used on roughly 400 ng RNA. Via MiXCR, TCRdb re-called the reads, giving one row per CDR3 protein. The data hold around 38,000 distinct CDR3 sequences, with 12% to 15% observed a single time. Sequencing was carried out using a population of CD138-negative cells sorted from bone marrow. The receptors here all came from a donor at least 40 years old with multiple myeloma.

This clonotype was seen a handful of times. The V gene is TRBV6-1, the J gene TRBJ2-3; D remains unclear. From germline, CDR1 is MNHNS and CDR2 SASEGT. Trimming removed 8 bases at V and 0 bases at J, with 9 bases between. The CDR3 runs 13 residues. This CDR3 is CASSSTSTDTQYF. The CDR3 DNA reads TGTGCCAGCTCCTCGACAAGCACAGATACGCAGTATTTT.

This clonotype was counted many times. CDR3 DNA sequence: TGTGCCAGCAGCTTGGGAGTGTTGAGGACCACCTACGAGCAGTACTTC. It encodes CASSLGVLRTTYEQYF. The chain joins TRBV5-5 to TRBJ2-7; no definite D call. V shed 0 bases and J shed 2 bases, with 15 bases lying between them. The CDR3 is 16 amino acids. Germline assignment: CDR1 SGHKS and CDR2 YYEKEE (reference sequence).

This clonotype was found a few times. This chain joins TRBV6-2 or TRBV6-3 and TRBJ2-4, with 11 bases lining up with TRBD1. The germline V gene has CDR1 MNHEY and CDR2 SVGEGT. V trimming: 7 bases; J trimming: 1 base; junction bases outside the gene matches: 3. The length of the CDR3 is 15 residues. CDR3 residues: CASTGQGAAKNIQYF. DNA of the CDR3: TGTGCCAGCACCGGACAGGGGGCGGCCAAAAACATTCAGTACTTC.

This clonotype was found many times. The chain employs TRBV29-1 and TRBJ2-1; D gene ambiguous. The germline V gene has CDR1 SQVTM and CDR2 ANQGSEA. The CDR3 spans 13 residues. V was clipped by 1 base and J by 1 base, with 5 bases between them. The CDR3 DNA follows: TGCAGCGTTGAAGGAGGTTCCTACAATGAGCAGTTCTTC. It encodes CSVEGGSYNEQFF.

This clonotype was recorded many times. CDR3 nucleotides: TGTGCCAGCACGGATTTCTTCTGGGTCGCAGATACGCAGTATTTT. This translates into CASTDFFWVADTQYF. The chain uses TRBV6-1 and TRBJ2-3; D gene uncertain. Germline V CDR1 and CDR2: MNHNS, SASEGT. Deletions cut 7 bases from V and 4 bases from J, with 18 bases between. The CDR3 has 15 residues.

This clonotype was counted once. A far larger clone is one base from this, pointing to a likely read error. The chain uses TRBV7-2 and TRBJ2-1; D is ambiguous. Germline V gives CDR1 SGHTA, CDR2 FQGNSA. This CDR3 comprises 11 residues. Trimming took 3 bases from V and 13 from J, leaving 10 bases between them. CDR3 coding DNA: TGTGCCAGCAGCTTTTCGGAGACCCAGTTCTTC. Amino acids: CASSFSETQFF. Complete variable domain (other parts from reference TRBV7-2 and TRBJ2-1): GAGVSQSPSNKVTEKGKDVELRCDPISGHTALYWYRQSLGQGLEFLIYFQGNSAPDKSGLPSDRFSAERTGGSVSTLTIQRTQQEDSAVYLCASSFSETQFFGPGTRLTVL.

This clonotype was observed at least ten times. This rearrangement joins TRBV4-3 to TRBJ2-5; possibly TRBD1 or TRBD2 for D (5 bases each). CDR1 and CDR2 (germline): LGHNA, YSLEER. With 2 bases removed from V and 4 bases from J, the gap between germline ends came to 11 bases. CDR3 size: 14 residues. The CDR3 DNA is TGCGCCAGCAGCCAATCGACGGGGCCAGAGACCCAGTACTTC. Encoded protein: CASSQSTGPETQYF.

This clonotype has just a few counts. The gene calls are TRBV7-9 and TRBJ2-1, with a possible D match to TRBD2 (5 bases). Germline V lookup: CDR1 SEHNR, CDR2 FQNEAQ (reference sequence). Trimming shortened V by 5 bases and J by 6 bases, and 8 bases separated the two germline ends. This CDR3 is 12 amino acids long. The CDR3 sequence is CASSPRVNEQFF. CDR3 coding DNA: TGTGCCAGCAGCCCGAGGGTCAATGAGCAGTTCTTC.